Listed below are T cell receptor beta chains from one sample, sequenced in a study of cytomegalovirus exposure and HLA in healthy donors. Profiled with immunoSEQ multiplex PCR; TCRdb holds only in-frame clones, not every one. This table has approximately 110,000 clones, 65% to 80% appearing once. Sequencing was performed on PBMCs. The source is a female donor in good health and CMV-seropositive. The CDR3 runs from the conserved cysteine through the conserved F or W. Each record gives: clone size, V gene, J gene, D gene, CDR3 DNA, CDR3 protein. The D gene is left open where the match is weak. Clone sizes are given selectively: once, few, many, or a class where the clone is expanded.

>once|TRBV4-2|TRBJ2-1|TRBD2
TGTGCCAGCAGCTTGGAACGACTAGCGCGAAATGAGCAGTTCTTC
CASSLERLARNEQFF
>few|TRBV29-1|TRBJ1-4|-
TGCAGCGTTGGCGGGGACCCTACAACTAATGAAAAACTGTTTTTT
CSVGGDPTTNEKLFF
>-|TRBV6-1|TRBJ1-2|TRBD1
TGTGCCAGCAGTGCACAGGGGGTGGGCTACACCTTC
CASSAQGVGYTF
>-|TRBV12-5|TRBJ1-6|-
TGTGCTAGTGGTTTAGGGGCTAATTCACCCCTCCACTTT
CASGLGANSPLHF
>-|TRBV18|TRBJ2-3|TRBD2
TGTGCCAGCTCACTCCTAGCGGGGGCCACAGATACGCAGTATTTT
CASSLLAGATDTQYF
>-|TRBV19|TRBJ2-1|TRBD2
TGTGCCAGTAGTTTGGGGCGAGGGAGGGCCCGGGAGCAGTTCTTC
CASSLGRGRAREQFF
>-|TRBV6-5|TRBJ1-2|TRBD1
TGTGCCAGCAGTTACTCGAGGCAGGGGGCGAATGGCTACACCTTC
CASSYSRQGANGYTF
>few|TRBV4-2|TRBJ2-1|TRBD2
TGTGCCAGCAGCCAAGATCCTAGCGGGGGGCACAATGAGCAGTTCTTC
CASSQDPSGGHNEQFF
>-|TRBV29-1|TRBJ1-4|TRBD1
TGCAGCGTGCAACAGCAGGGGGCGCCTAATGAAAAACTGTTTTTT
CSVQQQGAPNEKLFF
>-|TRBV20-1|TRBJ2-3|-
TGCAGTGCCTTTAGCACAGATACGCAGTATTTT
CSAFSTDTQYF
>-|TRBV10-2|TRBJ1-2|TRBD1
TGCGCCACCCGACAGGGAAGATATGGCTACACCTTC
CATRQGRYGYTF
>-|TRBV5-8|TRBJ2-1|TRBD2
TGTGCCAGCAGCAGGACTAGCGGGGCCTACAATGAGCAGTTCTTC
CASSRTSGAYNEQFF
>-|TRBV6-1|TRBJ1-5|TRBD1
TGTGCCAGCAGTGGGCGCGACAGGGGAAGTCAGCCCCAGCATTTT
CASSGRDRGSQPQHF
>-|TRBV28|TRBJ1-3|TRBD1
TGTGCCAGCAGAACTTCAACAGGGGCGTCGTGGAACACCATATATTTT
CASRTSTGASWNTIYF
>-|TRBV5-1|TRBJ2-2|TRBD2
TGCGCCAGCCGGGCTAGCGGGAGATCTGACACCGGGGAGCTGTTTTTT
CASRASGRSDTGELFF
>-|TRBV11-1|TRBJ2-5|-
TGTGCCAGCAGCCATGGAGGTCAAGAGACCCAGTACTTC
CASSHGGQETQYF
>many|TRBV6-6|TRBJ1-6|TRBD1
TGTGCAGGGGGGGACAGGGTCAATTCACCCCTCCACTTT
CAGGDRVNSPLHF
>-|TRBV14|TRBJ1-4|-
TGTGCCAGCAGCCCACTCCGCGCAAGTCCCGGTGATGAAAAACTGTTTTTT
CASSPLRASPGDEKLFF
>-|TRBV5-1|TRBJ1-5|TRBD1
TGCGCCAGCAGCTTGGAAGGGGGCTGGAGCAATCAGCCCCAGCATTTT
CASSLEGGWSNQPQHF
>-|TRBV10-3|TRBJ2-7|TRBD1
TGTGCCACTGATGGACAGGGGCGGGGCGAGCAGTACTTC
CATDGQGRGEQYF
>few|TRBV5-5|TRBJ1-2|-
TGTGCCAGCAGCTTGGCGCAGGGCTATGGCTACACCTTC
CASSLAQGYGYTF
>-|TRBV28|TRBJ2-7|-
TGTGCCAGCAAGGGGCCAGAGGCCTACGAGCAGTACTTC
CASKGPEAYEQYF
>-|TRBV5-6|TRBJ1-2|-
TGTGCCAGCAGCTTGCGAGGGCTAGAATATGGCTACACCTTC
CASSLRGLEYGYTF
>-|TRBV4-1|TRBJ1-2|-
TGCGCCAGCAGCCAAGATAGGGCAGGGCCCCAGGATGGCTACACCTTC
CASSQDRAGPQDGYTF
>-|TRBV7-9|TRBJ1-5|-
TGTGCCAGTGGACCTTCGGGGTACAATCAGCCCCAGCATTTT
CASGPSGYNQPQHF
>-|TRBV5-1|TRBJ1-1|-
TGCGCCAGCAGCTTGGATTCAGGGGCCCCGAACACTGAAGCTTTCTTT
CASSLDSGAPNTEAFF
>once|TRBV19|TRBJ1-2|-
TGTGCCAGTAGCCCAGGGGTGGGGATATCTAACTATGGCTACACCTTC
CASSPGVGISNYGYTF